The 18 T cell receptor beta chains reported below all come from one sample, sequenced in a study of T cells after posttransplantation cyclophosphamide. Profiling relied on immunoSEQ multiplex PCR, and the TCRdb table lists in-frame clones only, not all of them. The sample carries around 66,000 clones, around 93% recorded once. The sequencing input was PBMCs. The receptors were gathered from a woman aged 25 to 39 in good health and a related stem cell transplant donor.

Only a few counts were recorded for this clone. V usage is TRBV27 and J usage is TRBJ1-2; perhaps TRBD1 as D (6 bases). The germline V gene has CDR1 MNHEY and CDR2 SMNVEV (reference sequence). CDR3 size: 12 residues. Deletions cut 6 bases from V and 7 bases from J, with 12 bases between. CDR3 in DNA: TGTGCCAGCAGCGTGGTAGGGGGTGGCTACACCTTC. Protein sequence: CASSVVGGGYTF.

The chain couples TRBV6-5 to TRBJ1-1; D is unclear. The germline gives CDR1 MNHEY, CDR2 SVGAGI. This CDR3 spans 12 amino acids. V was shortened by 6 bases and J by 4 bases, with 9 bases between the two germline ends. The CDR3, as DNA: TGTGCCAGCAGCTCTATAGGCACTGAAGCTTTCTTT. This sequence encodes CASSSIGTEAFF.

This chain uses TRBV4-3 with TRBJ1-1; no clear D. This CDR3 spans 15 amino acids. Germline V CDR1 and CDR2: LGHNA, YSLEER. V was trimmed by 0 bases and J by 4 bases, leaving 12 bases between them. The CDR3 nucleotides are TGCGCCAGCAGCCAAGACCTGGGTAGAAGCACTGAAGCTTTCTTT. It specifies CASSQDLGRSTEAFF.

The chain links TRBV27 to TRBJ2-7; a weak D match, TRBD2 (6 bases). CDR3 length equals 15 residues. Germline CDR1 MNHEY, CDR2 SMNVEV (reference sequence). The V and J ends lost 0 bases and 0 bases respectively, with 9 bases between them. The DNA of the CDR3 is TGTGCCAGCAGTTTATCCTCGGGGGTCTCCTACGAGCAGTACTTC. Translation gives CASSLSSGVSYEQYF.

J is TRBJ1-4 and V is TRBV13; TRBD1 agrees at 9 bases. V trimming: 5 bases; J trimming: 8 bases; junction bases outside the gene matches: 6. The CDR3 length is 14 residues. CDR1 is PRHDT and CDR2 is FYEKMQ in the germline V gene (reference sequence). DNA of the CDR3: TGTGCCAGCAGCAAGACAGGGGGAAACGAAAAACTGTTTTTT. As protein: CASSKTGGNEKLFF.

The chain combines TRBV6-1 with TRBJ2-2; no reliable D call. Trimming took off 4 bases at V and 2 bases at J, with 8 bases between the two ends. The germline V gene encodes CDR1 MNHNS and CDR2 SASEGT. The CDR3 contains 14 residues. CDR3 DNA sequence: TGTGCCAGCAGTGCGACCAAAAACACCGGGGAGCTGTTTTTT. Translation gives CASSATKNTGELFF.

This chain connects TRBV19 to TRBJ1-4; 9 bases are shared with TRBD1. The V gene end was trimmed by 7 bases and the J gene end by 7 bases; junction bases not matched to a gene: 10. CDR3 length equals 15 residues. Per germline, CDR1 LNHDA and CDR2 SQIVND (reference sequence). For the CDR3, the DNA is TGTGCCAGTACCATGTCGACAGGGGGAGGTGAAAAACTGTTTTTT. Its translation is CASTMSTGGGEKLFF.

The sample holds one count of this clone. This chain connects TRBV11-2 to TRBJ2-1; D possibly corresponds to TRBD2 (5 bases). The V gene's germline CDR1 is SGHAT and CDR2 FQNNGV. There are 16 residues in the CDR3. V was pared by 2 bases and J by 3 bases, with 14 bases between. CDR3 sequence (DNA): TGTGCCAGCAGCTTAAGAGGGTCTGGGAACTACAATGAGCAGTTCTTC. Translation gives CASSLRGSGNYNEQFF.

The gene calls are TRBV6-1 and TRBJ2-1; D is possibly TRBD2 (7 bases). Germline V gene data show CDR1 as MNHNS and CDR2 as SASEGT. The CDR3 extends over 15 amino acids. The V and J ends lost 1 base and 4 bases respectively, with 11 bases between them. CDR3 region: CASSEGAGAYNEQFF. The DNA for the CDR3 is TGTGCCAGCAGTGAAGGGGCGGGGGCGTACAATGAGCAGTTCTTC.

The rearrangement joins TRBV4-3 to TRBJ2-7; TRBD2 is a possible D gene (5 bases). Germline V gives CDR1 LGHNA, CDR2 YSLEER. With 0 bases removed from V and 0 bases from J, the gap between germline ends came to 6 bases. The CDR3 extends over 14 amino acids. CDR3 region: CASSQETSSYEQYF. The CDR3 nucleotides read TGCGCCAGCAGCCAAGAAACTAGCTCCTACGAGCAGTACTTC.

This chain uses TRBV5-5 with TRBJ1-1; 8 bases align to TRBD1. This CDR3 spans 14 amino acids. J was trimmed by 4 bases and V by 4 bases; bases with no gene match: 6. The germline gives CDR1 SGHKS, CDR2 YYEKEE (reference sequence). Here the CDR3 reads CASSGTGGVTEAFF. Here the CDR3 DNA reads TGTGCCAGCAGCGGGACAGGAGGGGTCACTGAAGCTTTCTTT.

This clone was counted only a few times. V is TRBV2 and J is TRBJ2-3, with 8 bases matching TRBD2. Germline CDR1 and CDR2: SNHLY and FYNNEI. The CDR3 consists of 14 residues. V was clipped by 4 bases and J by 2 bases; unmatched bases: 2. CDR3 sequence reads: CASSGSGNTDTQYF. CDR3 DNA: TGTGCCAGCAGTGGTAGCGGGAACACAGATACGCAGTATTTT.

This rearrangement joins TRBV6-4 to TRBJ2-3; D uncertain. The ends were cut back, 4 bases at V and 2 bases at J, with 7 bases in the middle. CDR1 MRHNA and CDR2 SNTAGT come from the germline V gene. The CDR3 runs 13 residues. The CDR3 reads CASSVELTDTQYF. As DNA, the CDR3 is TGTGCCAGCAGTGTGGAGCTCACAGATACGCAGTATTTT.

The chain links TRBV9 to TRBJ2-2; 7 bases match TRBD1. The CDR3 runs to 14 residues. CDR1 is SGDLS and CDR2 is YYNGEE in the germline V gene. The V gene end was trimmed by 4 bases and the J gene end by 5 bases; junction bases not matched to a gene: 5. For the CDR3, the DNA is TGTGCCAGCAGCTTTACGACAGGGACCGGGGAGCTGTTTTTT. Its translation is CASSFTTGTGELFF.

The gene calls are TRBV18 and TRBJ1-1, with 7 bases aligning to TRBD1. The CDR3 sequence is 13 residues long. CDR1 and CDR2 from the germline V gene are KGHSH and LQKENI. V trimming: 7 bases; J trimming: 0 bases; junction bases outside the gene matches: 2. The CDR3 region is CASLGGLNTEAFF. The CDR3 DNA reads TGTGCCAGCTTAGGGGGCCTGAACACTGAAGCTTTCTTT.

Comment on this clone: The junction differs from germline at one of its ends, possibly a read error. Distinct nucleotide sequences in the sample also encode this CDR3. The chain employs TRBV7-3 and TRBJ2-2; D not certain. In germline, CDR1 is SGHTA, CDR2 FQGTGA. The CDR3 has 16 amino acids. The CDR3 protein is CASSLNPDMGTGELFF. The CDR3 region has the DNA TGTGCCAGCAGCTTAAATCCCGACATGGGAACCGGAGAGCTGTTTTTT.

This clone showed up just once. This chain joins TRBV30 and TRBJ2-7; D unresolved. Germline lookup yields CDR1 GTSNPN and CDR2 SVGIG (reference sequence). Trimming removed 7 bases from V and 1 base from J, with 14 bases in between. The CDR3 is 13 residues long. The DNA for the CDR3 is TGTGCCTCCGCCAAACTTGGATCCTACGAGCAGTACTTC. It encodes CASAKLGSYEQYF.

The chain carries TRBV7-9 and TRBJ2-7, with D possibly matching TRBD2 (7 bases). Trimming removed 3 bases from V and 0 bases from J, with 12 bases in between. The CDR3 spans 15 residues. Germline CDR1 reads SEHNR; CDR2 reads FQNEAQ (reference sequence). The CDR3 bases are TGTGCCAGCAGCTTGGGGGGGCGAGACTCCTACGAGCAGTACTTC. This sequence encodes CASSLGGRDSYEQYF.